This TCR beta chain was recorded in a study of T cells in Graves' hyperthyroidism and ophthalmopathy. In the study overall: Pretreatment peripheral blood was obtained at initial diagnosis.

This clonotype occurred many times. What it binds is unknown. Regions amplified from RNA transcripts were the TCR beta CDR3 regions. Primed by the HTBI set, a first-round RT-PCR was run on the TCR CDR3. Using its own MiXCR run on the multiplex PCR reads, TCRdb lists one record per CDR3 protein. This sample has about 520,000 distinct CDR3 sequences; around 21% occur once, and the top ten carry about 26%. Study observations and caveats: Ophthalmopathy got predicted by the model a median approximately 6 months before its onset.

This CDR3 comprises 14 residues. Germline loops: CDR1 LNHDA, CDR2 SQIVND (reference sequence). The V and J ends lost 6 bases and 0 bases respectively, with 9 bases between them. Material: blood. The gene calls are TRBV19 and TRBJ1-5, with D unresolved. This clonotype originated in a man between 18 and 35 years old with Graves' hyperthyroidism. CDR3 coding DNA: TGTGCCAGTAGCCGACGGAATAGCAATCAGCCCCAGCATTTT. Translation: CASSRRNSNQPQHF.